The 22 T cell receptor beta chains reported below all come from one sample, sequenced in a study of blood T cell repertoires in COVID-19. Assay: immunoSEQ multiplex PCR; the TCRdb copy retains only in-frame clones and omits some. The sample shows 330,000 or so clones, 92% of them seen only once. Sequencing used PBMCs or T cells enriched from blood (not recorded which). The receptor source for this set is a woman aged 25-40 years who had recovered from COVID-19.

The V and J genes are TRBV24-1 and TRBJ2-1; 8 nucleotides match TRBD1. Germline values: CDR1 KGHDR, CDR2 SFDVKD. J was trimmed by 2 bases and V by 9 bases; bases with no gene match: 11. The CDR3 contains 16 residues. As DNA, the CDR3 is TGTGCCACCCATCCGACGGACAGGGAGACCTACAATGAGCAGTTCTTC. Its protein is CATHPTDRETYNEQFF.

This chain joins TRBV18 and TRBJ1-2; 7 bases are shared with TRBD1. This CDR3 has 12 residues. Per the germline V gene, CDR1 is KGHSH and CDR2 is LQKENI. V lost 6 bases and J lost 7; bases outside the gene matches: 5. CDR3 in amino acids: CASSGDRVGYTF. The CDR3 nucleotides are TGTGCCAGCTCTGGAGACAGGGTTGGCTACACCTTC.

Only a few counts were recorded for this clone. CDR3 DNA: TGTGCCAGCAGCTCGCCCGCGGGACGGATGAACACTGAAGCTTTCTTT. It encodes CASSSPAGRMNTEAFF. The V gene is TRBV7-2, the J gene TRBJ1-1, with D perhaps TRBD1 (5 bases). Per germline, CDR1 SGHTA and CDR2 FQGNSA. V was shortened by 4 bases and J by 0 bases, with 15 bases between the two germline ends. The CDR3 is 16 residues long.

CDR3 DNA: TGCGCCAGCAGCCAAGTGGTAGAGAAACCATCCTACGAGCAGTACTTC. This codes for CASSQVVEKPSYEQYF. The chain couples TRBV4-3 to TRBJ2-7; no firm D call. Germline V CDR1 and CDR2: LGHNA, YSLEER. CDR3 size: 16 residues. The germline V and J ends were trimmed by 1 base and 1 base, with 14 bases remaining between them.

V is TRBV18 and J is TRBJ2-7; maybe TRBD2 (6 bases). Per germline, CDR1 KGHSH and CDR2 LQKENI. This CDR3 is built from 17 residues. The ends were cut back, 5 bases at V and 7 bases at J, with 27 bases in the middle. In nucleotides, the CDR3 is TGTGCCAGCTCATTCCTTAGTGAGGACGGATCGGGGGTGGAGCAGTACTTC. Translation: CASSFLSEDGSGVEQYF.

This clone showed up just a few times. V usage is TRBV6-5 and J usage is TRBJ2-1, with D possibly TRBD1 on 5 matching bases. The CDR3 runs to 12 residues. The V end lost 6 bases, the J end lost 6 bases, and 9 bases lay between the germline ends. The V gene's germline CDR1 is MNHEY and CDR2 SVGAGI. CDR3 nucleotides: TGTGCCAGCAGAACAGGCCTCAATGAGCAGTTCTTC. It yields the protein CASRTGLNEQFF.

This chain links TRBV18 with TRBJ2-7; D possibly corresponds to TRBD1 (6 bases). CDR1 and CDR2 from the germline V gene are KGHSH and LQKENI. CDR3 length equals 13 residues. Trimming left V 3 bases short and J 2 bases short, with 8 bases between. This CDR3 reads CASSPAGAYEQYF. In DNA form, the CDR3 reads TGTGCCAGCTCACCGGCAGGGGCCTACGAGCAGTACTTC.

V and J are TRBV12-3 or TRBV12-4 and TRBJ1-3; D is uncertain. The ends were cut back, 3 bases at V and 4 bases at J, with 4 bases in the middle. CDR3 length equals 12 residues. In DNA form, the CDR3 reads TGTGCCAGCAGTTTCCCAGGAAACACCATATATTTT. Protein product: CASSFPGNTIYF.

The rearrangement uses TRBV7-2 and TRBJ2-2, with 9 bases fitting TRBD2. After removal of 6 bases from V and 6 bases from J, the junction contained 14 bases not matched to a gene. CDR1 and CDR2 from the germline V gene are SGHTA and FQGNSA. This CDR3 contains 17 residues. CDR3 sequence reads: CASSSTLDSGSSGELFF. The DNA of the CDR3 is TGTGCCAGCAGTTCGACCTTAGATAGCGGGAGTTCCGGGGAGCTGTTTTTT.

CDR3 loop: CASSLSQGVYGYTF. For the CDR3, the DNA is TGTGCCAGCAGTTTATCTCAGGGGGTCTATGGCTACACCTTC. The V and J genes are TRBV28 and TRBJ1-2, with 7 bases that match TRBD1. The CDR3 consists of 14 residues. J lost 4 bases, V lost 1 base, and 3 bases had no gene match. Germline V gene sequence: CDR1 MDHEN, CDR2 SYDVKM.

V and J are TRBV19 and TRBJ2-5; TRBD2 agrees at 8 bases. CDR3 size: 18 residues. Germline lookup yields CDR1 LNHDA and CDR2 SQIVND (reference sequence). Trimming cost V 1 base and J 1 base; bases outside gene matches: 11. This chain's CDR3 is CASSIAGGGPTRQETQYF. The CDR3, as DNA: TGTGCCAGTAGTATAGCTGGCGGGGGGCCAACTCGCCAAGAGACCCAGTACTTC.

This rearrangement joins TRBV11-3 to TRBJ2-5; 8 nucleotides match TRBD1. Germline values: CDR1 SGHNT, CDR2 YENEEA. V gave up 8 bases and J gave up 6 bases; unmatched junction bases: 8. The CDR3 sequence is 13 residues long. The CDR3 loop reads CASERQGSKTQYF. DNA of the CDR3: TGTGCCAGCGAGAGACAGGGGTCGAAGACCCAGTACTTC.

In nucleotides, the CDR3 is TGTGCCAGCAGCTTAATTTCCAGGGGAAAGAATTCACCCCTCCACTTT. This codes for CASSLISRGKNSPLHF. The chain recombines TRBV7-2 with TRBJ1-6; a possible D gene is TRBD1 (6 bases). This CDR3 has 16 amino acids. Trimming removed 2 bases from V and 7 bases from J, with 15 bases in between. Germline values: CDR1 SGHTA, CDR2 FQGNSA.

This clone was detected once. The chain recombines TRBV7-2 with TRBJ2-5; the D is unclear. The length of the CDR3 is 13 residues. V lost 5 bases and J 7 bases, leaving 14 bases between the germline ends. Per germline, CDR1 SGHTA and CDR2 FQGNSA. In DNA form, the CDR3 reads TGTGCCAGCAGCGTAGGAGTGTCGGGGACCCAGTACTTC. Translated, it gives CASSVGVSGTQYF.

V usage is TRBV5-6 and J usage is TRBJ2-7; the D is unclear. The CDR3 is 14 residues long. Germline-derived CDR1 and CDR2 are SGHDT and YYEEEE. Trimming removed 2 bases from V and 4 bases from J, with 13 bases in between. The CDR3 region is CASSFSVQYYEQYF. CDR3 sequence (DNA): TGTGCCAGCAGCTTCTCAGTCCAGTATTACGAGCAGTACTTC.

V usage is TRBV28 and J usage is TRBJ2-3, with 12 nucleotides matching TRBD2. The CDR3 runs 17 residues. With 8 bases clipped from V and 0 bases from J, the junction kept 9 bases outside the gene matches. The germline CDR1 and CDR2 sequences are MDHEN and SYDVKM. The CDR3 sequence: CASRRIGLAGSTDTQYF. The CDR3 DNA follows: TGTGCCAGCCGGAGGATAGGACTAGCGGGAAGCACAGATACGCAGTATTTT.

The CDR3 loop reads CASSRAGAYGYTF. CDR3 coding DNA: TGTGCCAGCAGCCGGGCGGGGGCTTACGGCTACACCTTC. The V call is TRBV7-2, the J call TRBJ1-2, with D possibly TRBD1 on 6 matching bases. Trimming pared 5 bases from V and 8 bases from J, leaving 15 bases between. Germline CDR1 and CDR2: SGHTA and FQGNSA. The CDR3 consists of 13 residues.

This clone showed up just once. The DNA for the CDR3 is TGTGCCAGCAGTTACCTGCGGACTAGCTACGAGCAGTACTTC. It codes for CASSYLRTSYEQYF. This sequence joins TRBV6-5 and TRBJ2-7; TRBD2 matches at 7 bases. Trimming took 2 bases from V and 3 from J; bases not matched to a gene: 4. Germline V CDR1 and CDR2: MNHEY, SVGAGI. The CDR3 runs 14 residues.

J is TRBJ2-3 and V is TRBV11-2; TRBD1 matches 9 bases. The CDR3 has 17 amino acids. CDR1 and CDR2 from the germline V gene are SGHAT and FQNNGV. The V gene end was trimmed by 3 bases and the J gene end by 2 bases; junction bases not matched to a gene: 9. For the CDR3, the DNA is TGTGCCAGCAGCTTTGGGACAGGGATTCCCATCACAGATACGCAGTATTTT. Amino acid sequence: CASSFGTGIPITDTQYF.

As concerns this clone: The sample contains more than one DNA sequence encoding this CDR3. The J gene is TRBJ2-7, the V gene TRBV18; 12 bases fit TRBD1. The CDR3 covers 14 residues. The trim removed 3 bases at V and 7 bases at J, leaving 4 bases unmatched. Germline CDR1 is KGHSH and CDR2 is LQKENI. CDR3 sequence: CASSPGDRGREQYF. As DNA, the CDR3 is TGTGCCAGCTCACCGGGGGACAGGGGGCGAGAGCAGTACTTC.

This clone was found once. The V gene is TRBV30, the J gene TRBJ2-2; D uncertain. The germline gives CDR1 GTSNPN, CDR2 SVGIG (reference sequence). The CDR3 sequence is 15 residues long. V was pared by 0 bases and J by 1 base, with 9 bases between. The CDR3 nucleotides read TGTGCCTGGAGTGTAGTTGCAGGGAACACCGGGGAGCTGTTTTTT. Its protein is CAWSVVAGNTGELFF.

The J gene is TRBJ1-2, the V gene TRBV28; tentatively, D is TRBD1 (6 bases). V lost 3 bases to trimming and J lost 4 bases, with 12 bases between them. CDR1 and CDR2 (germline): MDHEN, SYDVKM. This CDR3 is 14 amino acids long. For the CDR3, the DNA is TGTGCCAGCAGTTTGAGCACAGGGCCCTATGGCTACACCTTC. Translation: CASSLSTGPYGYTF.